The 11 T cell receptor beta chains given below trace back to one sample, sequenced in a study of cytomegalovirus exposure and HLA in healthy donors. Vbeta (60) and Jbeta (13) primers were used in the PCR. This table comes from immunoSEQ multiplex PCR, and its TCRdb copy is limited to in-frame clones, with some not included. The sample has about 190,000 clones, 75% to 90% seen once. Source material: PBMCs. Source of these receptors: a woman aged 25 to 39 in good health and CMV-seronegative.

The chain combines TRBV5-1 with TRBJ1-2, with 10 bases matching TRBD1. The CDR3 consists of 16 residues. Unmatched junction bases numbered 15, after V lost 5 bases and J lost 8 bases. Per germline, CDR1 SGHRS and CDR2 YFSETQ. The CDR3 sequence is CASRSGTGESFSGYTF. The CDR3 nucleotides are TGCGCCAGCAGATCCGGGACAGGGGAAAGTTTCTCAGGCTACACCTTC. Supplemented by reference TRBV5-1 and TRBJ1-2, the full variable domain reads KAGVTQTPRYLIKTRGQQVTLSCSPISGHRSVSWYQQTPGQGLQFLFEYFSETQRNKGNFPGRFSGRQFSNSRSEMNVSTLELGDSALYLCASRSGTGESFSGYTFGSGTRLTVV.

The chain employs TRBV30 and TRBJ2-5; perhaps TRBD1 as D (5 bases). This CDR3 is 14 amino acids long. V dropped 3 bases and J dropped 5 bases, with 16 bases sitting between them. In germline, CDR1 is GTSNPN, CDR2 SVGIG (reference sequence). The DNA of the CDR3 is TGTGCCTGGAGCCCAGGGATCCCCCGGGAGACCCAGTACTTC. This codes for CAWSPGIPRETQYF.

DNA for the CDR3: TGTGCCAGCAGCCTTACCAGGCGCCGCTATGGCTACACCTTC. Residues: CASSLTRRRYGYTF. The chain employs TRBV6-5 and TRBJ1-2, with unresolved D. Germline V gene data show CDR1 as MNHEY and CDR2 as SVGAGI. This CDR3 contains 14 residues. The V end lost 6 bases, the J end lost 4 bases, and 15 bases lay between the germline ends.

The chain joins TRBV6-5 to TRBJ1-4; 7 positions match TRBD1. The CDR3 contains 15 residues. V shed 2 bases, J shed 7 bases, and the junction held 7 bases outside the gene matches. Germline CDR1 MNHEY, CDR2 SVGAGI. The CDR3: CASSYVGGVSEKLFF. The CDR3 DNA sequence: TGTGCCAGCAGTTACGTAGGGGGCGTCAGTGAAAAACTGTTTTTT.

The V gene is TRBV10-2, the J gene TRBJ2-1; the match to TRBD1 covers 11 bases. V was pared by 4 bases and J by 5 bases, with 4 bases of the junction left unmatched. The CDR3 has 15 residues. CDR1 and CDR2 from the germline V gene are WSHSY and SAAADI. The CDR3 nucleotides are TGCGCCAGCAGTGGGACAGGGGGCGAGGACAATGAGCAGTTCTTC. Its protein is CASSGTGGEDNEQFF.

The CDR3 spells CASSVNSGTQYF. In DNA, the CDR3 is TGTGCCAGTAGTGTAAACAGTGGTACGCAGTATTTT. The chain uses TRBV19 and TRBJ2-3; D unresolved. Germline CDR1 is LNHDA and CDR2 is SQIVND (reference sequence). The length of the CDR3 is 12 residues. With 5 bases removed from V and 8 bases from J, the gap between germline ends came to 11 bases.

V and J are TRBV28 and TRBJ2-3; 8 bases are a match to TRBD2. Germline loops: CDR1 MDHEN, CDR2 SYDVKM. V lost 6 bases, J lost 11 bases, and 16 bases stayed unmatched. The CDR3 is 15 amino acids. The DNA of the CDR3 is TGTGCCAGCAGCCGCAACGGGGGGGGTCCGGAGGAGCAGTATTTT. Encoded protein: CASSRNGGGPEEQYF.

The chain has TRBV5-1 and TRBJ2-1; TRBD2 aligns across 9 bases. The J segment lost 0 bases and the V segment lost 0 bases, leaving 7 bases of the junction unmatched. The CDR3 runs 18 residues. Germline V lookup: CDR1 SGHRS, CDR2 YFSETQ. The CDR3 region is CASSLEERGVSSYNEQFF. The CDR3 bases are TGCGCCAGCAGCTTGGAGGAGCGGGGGGTTAGCTCCTACAATGAGCAGTTCTTC.

The genes are TRBV5-1 and TRBJ1-4; D gene unclear. V was shortened by 4 bases and J by 8 bases, with 12 bases between the two germline ends. Germline-derived CDR1 and CDR2 are SGHRS and YFSETQ. The length of the CDR3 is 13 residues. CDR3 protein: CASSVAVSEKLFF. The CDR3 DNA reads TGCGCCAGCAGCGTGGCGGTATCGGAAAAACTGTTTTTT.

The J gene is TRBJ1-4, the V gene TRBV9; TRBD1 matches at 8 bases. V lost 0 bases and J lost 10; bases outside the gene matches: 8. CDR1 is SGDLS and CDR2 is YYNGEE in the germline V gene. The CDR3 sequence is 15 residues long. The CDR3 is CASSVGDRGAGKLFF. CDR3 nucleotides: TGTGCCAGCAGCGTAGGAGACAGGGGCGCCGGAAAACTGTTTTTT.

The chain employs TRBV6-1 and TRBJ1-1; weak D call: TRBD1 (6 bases). The CDR3 is 14 residues long. V was trimmed by 4 bases and J by 5 bases, leaving 14 bases between them. CDR1 is MNHNS and CDR2 is SASEGT in the germline V gene. The CDR3 region is CASSADRPRTEAFF. The CDR3 DNA is TGTGCCAGCAGTGCGGACAGACCTAGGACTGAAGCTTTCTTT.